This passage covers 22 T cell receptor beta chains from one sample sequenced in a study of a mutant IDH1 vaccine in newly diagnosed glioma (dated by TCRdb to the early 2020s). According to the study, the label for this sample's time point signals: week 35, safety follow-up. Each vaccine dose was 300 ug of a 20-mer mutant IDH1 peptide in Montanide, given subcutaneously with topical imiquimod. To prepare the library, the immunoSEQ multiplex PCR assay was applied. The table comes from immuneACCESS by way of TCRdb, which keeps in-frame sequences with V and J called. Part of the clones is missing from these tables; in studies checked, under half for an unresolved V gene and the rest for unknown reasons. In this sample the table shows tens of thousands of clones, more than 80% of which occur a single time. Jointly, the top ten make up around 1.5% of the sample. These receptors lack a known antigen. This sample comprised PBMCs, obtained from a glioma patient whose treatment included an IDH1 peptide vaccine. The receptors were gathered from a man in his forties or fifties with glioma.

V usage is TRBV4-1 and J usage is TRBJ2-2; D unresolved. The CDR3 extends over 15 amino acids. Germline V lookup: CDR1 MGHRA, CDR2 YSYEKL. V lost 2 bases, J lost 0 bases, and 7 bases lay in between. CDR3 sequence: CASSQPWANTGELFF. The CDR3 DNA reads TGCGCCAGCAGCCAACCCTGGGCGAACACCGGGGAGCTGTTTTTT.

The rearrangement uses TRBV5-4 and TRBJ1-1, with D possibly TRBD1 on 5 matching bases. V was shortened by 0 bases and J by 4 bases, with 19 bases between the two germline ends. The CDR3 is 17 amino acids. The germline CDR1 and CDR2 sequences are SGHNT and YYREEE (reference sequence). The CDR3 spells CASSLGFVAGLSTEAFF. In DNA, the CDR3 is TGTGCCAGCAGCTTGGGGTTCGTGGCAGGGTTGAGCACTGAAGCTTTCTTT.

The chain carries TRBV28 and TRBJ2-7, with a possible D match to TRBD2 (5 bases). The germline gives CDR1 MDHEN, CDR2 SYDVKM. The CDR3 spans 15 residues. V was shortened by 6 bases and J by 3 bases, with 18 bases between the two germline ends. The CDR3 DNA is TGTGCCAGCAGCCGTCGAGCCTCGGGGTTCTACGAGCAGTACTTC. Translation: CASSRRASGFYEQYF.

CDR3 in amino acids: CASSLNRDRGANSPLHF. DNA of the CDR3: TGCGCCAGCAGCTTGAACCGGGACAGGGGGGCAAATTCACCCCTCCACTTT. The gene calls are TRBV5-1 and TRBJ1-6, with TRBD1 matching 11 bases. The CDR3 totals 17 residues. The V gene's germline CDR1 is SGHRS and CDR2 YFSETQ. V gave up 1 base and J gave up 7 bases; unmatched junction bases: 7.

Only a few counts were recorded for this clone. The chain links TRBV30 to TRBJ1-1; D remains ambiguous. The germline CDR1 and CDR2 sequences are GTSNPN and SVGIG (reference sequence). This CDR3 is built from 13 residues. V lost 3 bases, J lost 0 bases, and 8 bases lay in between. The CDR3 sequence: CAWSSQLNTEAFF. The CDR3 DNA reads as TGTGCCTGGAGCTCCCAACTGAACACTGAAGCTTTCTTT.

Here the CDR3 DNA reads TGTGCCAGCAGTCCTACGCAGACCCAGTACTTC. Its protein is CASSPTQTQYF. The genes are TRBV6-1 and TRBJ2-5, with D uncertain. The CDR3 spans 11 residues. Trimming took 5 bases from V and 6 from J, leaving 7 bases between them. Germline assignment: CDR1 MNHNS and CDR2 SASEGT.

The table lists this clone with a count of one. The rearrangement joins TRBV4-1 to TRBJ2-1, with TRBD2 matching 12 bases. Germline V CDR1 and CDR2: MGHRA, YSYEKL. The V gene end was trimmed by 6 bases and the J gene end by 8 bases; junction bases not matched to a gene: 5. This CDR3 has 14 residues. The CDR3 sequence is CASRASGRGHEQFF. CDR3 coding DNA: TGCGCCAGCAGGGCTAGCGGGAGGGGCCATGAGCAGTTCTTC.

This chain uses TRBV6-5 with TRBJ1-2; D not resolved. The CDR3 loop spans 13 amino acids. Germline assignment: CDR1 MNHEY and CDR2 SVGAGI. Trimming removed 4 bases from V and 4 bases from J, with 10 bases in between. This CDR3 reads CASSLDGTYGYTF. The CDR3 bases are TGTGCCAGCAGTTTGGACGGCACCTATGGCTACACCTTC.

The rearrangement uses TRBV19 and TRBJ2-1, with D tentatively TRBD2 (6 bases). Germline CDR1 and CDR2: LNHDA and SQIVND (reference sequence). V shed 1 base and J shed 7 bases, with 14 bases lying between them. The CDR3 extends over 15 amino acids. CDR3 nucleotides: TGTGCCAGTAGTATAGGCGGGGACGGGTGGAATGAGCAGTTCTTC. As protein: CASSIGGDGWNEQFF. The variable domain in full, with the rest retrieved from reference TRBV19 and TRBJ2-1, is DGGITQSPKYLFRKEGQNVTLSCEQNLNHDAMYWYRQDPGQGLRLIYYSQIVNDFQKGDIAEGYSVSREKKESFPLTVTSAQKNPTAFYLCASSIGGDGWNEQFFGPGTRLTVL.

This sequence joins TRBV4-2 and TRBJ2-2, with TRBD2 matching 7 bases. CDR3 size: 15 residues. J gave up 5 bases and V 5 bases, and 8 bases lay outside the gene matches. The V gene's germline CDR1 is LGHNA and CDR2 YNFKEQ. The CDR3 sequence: CASSSRWEGTGELFF. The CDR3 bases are TGTGCCAGCAGCTCGCGTTGGGAGGGGACCGGGGAGCTGTTTTTT.

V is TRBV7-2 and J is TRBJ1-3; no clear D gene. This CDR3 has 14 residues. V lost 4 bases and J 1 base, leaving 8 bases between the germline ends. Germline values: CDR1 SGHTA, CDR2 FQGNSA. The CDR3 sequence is CASSSGLSGNTIYF. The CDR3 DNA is TGTGCCAGCAGCTCCGGGTTATCTGGAAACACCATATATTTT.

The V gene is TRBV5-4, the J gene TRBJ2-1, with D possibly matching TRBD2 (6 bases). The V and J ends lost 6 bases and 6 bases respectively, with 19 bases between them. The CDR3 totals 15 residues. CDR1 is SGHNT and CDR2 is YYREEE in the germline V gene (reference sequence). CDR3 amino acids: CASTTSGVLFNEQFF. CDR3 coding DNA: TGTGCCAGCACCACCTCGGGGGTTTTATTCAATGAGCAGTTCTTC.

In nucleotides, the CDR3 is TGTGCCAGCAGCTTGGCGCAGGACCATGAGCAGTTCTTC. It translates to CASSLAQDHEQFF. This chain connects TRBV5-4 to TRBJ2-1; no definite D call. V shed 0 bases and J shed 8 bases, with 9 bases lying between them. There are 13 residues in the CDR3. In germline, CDR1 is SGHNT, CDR2 YYREEE (reference sequence).

CDR3 in amino acids: CASRRIADNTGELFF. CDR3 nucleotide sequence: TGTGCCAGCAGGAGGATAGCGGATAACACCGGGGAGCTGTTTTTT. The genes are TRBV11-2 and TRBJ2-2, with D possibly TRBD2 on 6 matching bases. V was trimmed by 6 bases and J by 2 bases, leaving 13 bases between them. This CDR3 spans 15 amino acids. CDR1 and CDR2 (germline): SGHAT, FQNNGV.

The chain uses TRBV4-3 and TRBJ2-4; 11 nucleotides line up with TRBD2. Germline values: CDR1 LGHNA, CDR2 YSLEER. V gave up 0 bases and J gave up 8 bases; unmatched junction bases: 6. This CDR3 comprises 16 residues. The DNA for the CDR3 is TGCGCCAGCAGCCAAGATAGACTAGCGGGACGGGACATTCAGTACTTC. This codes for CASSQDRLAGRDIQYF.

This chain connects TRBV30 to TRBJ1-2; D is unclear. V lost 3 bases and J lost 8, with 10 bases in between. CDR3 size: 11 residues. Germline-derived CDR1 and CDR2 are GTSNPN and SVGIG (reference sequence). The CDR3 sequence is CAWRDPWGYTF. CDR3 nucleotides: TGTGCCTGGAGGGATCCGTGGGGCTACACCTTC.

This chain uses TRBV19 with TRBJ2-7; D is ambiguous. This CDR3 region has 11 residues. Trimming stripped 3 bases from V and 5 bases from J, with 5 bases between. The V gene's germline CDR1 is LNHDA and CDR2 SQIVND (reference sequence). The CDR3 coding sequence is TGTGCCAGTAGTATCAAGGACGAGCAGTACTTC. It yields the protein CASSIKDEQYF.

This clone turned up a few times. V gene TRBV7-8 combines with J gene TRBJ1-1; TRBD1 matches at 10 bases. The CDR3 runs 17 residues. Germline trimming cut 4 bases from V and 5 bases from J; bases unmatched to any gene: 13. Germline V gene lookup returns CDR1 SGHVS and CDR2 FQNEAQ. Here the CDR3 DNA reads TGTGCCAGCAGCTCACTGGACAGGGGGTATAGAAGGACTGAAGCTTTCTTT. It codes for CASSSLDRGYRRTEAFF.

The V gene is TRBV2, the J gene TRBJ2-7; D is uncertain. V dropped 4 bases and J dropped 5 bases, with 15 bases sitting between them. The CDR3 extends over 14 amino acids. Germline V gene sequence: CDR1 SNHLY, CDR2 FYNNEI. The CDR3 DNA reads TGTGCCAGCAGTGGTAACGGCGTACCCCACGAGCAGTACGTC. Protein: CASSGNGVPHEQYV.

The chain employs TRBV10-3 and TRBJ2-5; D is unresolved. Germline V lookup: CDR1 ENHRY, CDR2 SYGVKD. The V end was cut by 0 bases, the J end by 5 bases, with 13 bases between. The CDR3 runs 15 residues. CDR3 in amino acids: CAISESVGSGETQYF. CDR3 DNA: TGTGCCATCAGTGAGTCGGTCGGGTCCGGGGAGACCCAGTACTTC.

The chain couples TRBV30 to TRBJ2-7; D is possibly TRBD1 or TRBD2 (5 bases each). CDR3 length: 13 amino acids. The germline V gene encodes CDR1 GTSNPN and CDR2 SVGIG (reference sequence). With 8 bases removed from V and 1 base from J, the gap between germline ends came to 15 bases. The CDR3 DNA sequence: TGTGCCAGCTTTCGGGACCGTTCCTACGAGCAGTACTTC. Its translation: CASFRDRSYEQYF.

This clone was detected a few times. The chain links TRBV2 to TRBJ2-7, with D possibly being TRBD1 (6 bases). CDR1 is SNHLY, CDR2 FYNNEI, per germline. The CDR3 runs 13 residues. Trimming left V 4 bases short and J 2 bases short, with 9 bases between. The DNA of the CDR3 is TGTGCCAGCAGTGTAGGGGGTCCCTACGAGCAGTACTTC. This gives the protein CASSVGGPYEQYF.